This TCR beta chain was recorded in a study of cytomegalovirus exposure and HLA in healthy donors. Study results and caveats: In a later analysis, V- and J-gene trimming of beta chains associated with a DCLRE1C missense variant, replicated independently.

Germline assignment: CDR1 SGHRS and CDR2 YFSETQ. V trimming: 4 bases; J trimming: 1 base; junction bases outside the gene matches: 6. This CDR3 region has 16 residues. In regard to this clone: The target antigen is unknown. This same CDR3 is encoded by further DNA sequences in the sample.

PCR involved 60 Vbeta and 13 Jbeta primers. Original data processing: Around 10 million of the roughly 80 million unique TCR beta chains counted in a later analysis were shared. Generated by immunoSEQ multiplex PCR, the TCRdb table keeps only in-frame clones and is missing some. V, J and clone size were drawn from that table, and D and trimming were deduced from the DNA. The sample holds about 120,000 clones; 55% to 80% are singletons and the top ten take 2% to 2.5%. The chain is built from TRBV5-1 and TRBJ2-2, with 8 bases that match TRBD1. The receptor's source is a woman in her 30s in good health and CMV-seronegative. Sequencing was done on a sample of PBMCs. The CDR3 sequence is CASSLTGTGNTGELFF. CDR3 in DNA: TGCGCCAGCAGCCTCACCGGGACAGGGAACACCGGGGAGCTGTTTTTT.